These 18 T cell receptor beta chains were sequenced from one sample in a study of CD8 T cells in ankylosing spondylitis. Overall study findings and caveats: In ankylosing spondylitis blood, a motif of eight highly homologous TCR beta variants appeared characteristic.

TCRdb reprocessed the 5' RACE reads with MiXCR, giving one entry per CDR3 protein. Of about 450,000 distinct CDR3 sequences in the sample, roughly 26% are singletons; the top ten hold 0.89%. Which antigens these TCRs recognize remains unknown. The specimen was blood, either unsorted or a sorted T cell fraction (not recorded which). Receptors were obtained from a male donor with ankylosing spondylitis.

This clonotype appeared a few times. The CDR3, as DNA: TGCGCCAGCAGCCTCCAACAGGGGTCTATCGCTTCACCCCTCCACTTT. It specifies CASSLQQGSIASPLHF. The genes are TRBV4-1 and TRBJ1-6; TRBD1 aligns across 7 bases. Per germline, CDR1 MGHRA and CDR2 YSYEKL. With 4 bases clipped from V and 9 bases from J, the junction kept 12 bases outside the gene matches. The CDR3 sequence is 16 residues long.

The chain is built from TRBV6-1 and TRBJ1-1, with D possibly matching TRBD1 (5 bases). V gave up 4 bases and J gave up 1 base, with 10 bases separating them. The CDR3 covers 14 residues. In germline, CDR1 is MNHNS, CDR2 SASEGT. The CDR3 region has the DNA TGTGCCAGCAGTGTTGGTACAGGGAACACTGAAGCTTTCTTT. Protein sequence: CASSVGTGNTEAFF.

Comments on this clonotype: At one of its ends the junction is not consistent with the germline gene, which may arise from a read error. The chain couples TRBV25-1 to TRBJ1-4; 9 nucleotides line up with TRBD1. Germline V lookup: CDR1 MGHDK, CDR2 SYGVNS. The CDR3 length is 12 residues. As DNA, the CDR3 is TGTGCCAGCAGTGAGGGACAGGGTTCCCCGGTTTTT. It is translated as CASSEGQGSPVF.

V gene TRBV6-1 combines with J gene TRBJ2-5; D unclear. The CDR3 loop spans 14 amino acids. Looked up from germline, CDR1 is MNHNS and CDR2 is SASEGT. Trimming took off 4 bases at V and 3 bases at J, with 12 bases between the two ends. The CDR3 DNA sequence: TGTGCCAGCAGTGGGATCCGACGGGAAGAGACCCAGTACTTC. Translating gives CASSGIRREETQYF.

The J gene is TRBJ1-1, the V gene TRBV3-1; D call uncertain. The CDR3 has 12 residues. The V gene lost 1 base and the J gene lost 6 bases, with 6 bases spanning the gap. Germline CDR1 LGHDT, CDR2 YNNKEL (reference sequence). CDR3: CASSQASSEAFF. The DNA for the CDR3 is TGTGCCAGCAGCCAAGCCAGCTCTGAAGCTTTCTTT.

This clonotype was detected only a few times. V gene TRBV5-1 combines with J gene TRBJ2-4; TRBD1 agrees at 9 bases. This CDR3 is 15 amino acids long. CDR1 and CDR2 (germline): SGHRS, YFSETQ. V shed 2 bases, J shed 1 base, and the junction held 1 base outside the gene matches. This CDR3 is CASSFGTGAKNIQYF. DNA for the CDR3: TGCGCCAGCAGCTTTGGGACAGGGGCCAAAAACATTCAGTACTTC.

The chain couples TRBV20-1 to TRBJ1-5; unclear D gene. The CDR3 sequence is 12 residues long. CDR1 DFQATT and CDR2 SNEGSKA come from the germline V gene (reference sequence). Trimming pared 5 bases from V and 7 bases from J, leaving 12 bases between. The CDR3 is CSARAIGQPQHF. The DNA for the CDR3 is TGCAGTGCTCGTGCGATCGGACAGCCCCAGCATTTT.

V is TRBV27 and J is TRBJ1-1; D call uncertain. The CDR3 runs to 14 residues. In germline, CDR1 is MNHEY, CDR2 SMNVEV (reference sequence). V lost 3 bases and J lost 1, with 9 bases in between. The DNA of the CDR3 is TGTGCCAGCAGTTTTACGCTAGGGAACACTGAAGCTTTCTTT. It encodes CASSFTLGNTEAFF.

The chain recombines TRBV10-2 with TRBJ2-7; D possibly matches TRBD1 or TRBD2 (5 bases each). This CDR3 comprises 14 residues. The V gene lost 5 bases and the J gene lost 3 bases, with 14 bases spanning the gap. The germline CDR1 and CDR2 sequences are WSHSY and SAAADI. Written as DNA, the CDR3 is TGCGCCAGCAGTTCCGGGGACCGCGACTACGAGCAGTACGTC. As protein: CASSSGDRDYEQYV.

The chain couples TRBV28 to TRBJ1-5; no definite D call. V was pared by 7 bases and J by 2 bases, with 21 bases between. This CDR3 has 17 residues. Germline lookup yields CDR1 MDHEN and CDR2 SYDVKM. CDR3 DNA sequence: TGTGCCAGCACTCACCGGGCGGAGGGTTGGGGCAATCAGCCCCAGCATTTT. As protein: CASTHRAEGWGNQPQHF.

The V gene is TRBV7-9, the J gene TRBJ2-1, with 9 bases lining up with TRBD1. The V segment lost 5 bases and the J segment 8 bases; nucleotides outside the gene matches: 4. CDR1 SEHNR and CDR2 FQNEAQ come from the germline V gene (reference sequence). The CDR3 extends over 13 amino acids. The CDR3 DNA reads as TGTGCCAGCAGCCAGGGACAGGGCGATGAGCAGTTCTTC. Translating it yields CASSQGQGDEQFF.

This clonotype was found a few times. This chain links TRBV11-2 with TRBJ2-3; D is uncertain. The germline V gene has CDR1 SGHAT and CDR2 FQNNGV. The V end was cut by 0 bases, the J end by 2 bases, with 3 bases between. The CDR3 loop spans 13 amino acids. CDR3 in amino acids: CASSLDPTDTQYF. As DNA, the CDR3 is TGTGCCAGCAGCTTAGACCCCACAGATACGCAGTATTTT.

Comment on this clonotype: A single base separates this from a much larger clone, so it may be a read error. The V and J genes are TRBV20-1 and TRBJ1-2, with 7 bases lining up with TRBD1. The length of the CDR3 is 11 residues. Germline V gene data show CDR1 as DFQATT and CDR2 as SNEGSKA (reference sequence). J lost 4 bases, V lost 5 bases, and 1 base had no gene match. DNA for the CDR3: TGCAGTGCTGGGGACAGCTATGGCTACACCTTC. Translation gives CSAGDSYGYTF.

This sequence joins TRBV24-1 and TRBJ2-3; D gene uncertain. With 2 bases removed from V and 0 bases from J, the gap between germline ends came to 5 bases. From germline, CDR1 is KGHDR and CDR2 SFDVKD. The length of the CDR3 is 14 residues. CDR3 DNA: TGTGCCACCAGTGATTCCACTAGCACAGATACGCAGTATTTT. Amino acid sequence: CATSDSTSTDTQYF.

The chain combines TRBV24-1 with TRBJ2-3, with 14 bases matching TRBD2. Germline trimming cut 3 bases from V and 4 bases from J; bases unmatched to any gene: 2. The germline gives CDR1 KGHDR, CDR2 SFDVKD. The CDR3 is 16 amino acids. In DNA form, the CDR3 reads TGTGCCACCAGTGATGGGACTAGCGGGAGTGCAGATACGCAGTATTTT. It encodes CATSDGTSGSADTQYF.

This clonotype was recorded a few times. This chain joins TRBV7-8 and TRBJ1-6; 9 positions match TRBD1. V shed 1 base, J shed 7 bases, and the junction held 14 bases outside the gene matches. Germline V gene lookup returns CDR1 SGHVS and CDR2 FQNEAQ. The CDR3 is 19 residues long. In DNA form, the CDR3 reads TGTGCCAGCAGCTTAGGGTTTGGGACAGGGCAACCTCCGAATTCACCCCTCCACTTT. Translation: CASSLGFGTGQPPNSPLHF.

The chain combines TRBV20-1 with TRBJ2-5; D gene uncertain. The CDR3 spans 15 residues. V was cut by 1 base and J by 3 bases, with 15 bases left in between. CDR1 and CDR2 from the germline V gene are DFQATT and SNEGSKA (reference sequence). As DNA, the CDR3 is TGCAGTGCTAGAGCCCCGTGGGCTGCGGAAGAGACCCAGTACTTC. This sequence encodes CSARAPWAAEETQYF.

The rearrangement uses TRBV7-9 and TRBJ2-5; tentatively, D is TRBD2 (5 bases). Germline V gene lookup returns CDR1 SEHNR and CDR2 FQNEAQ (reference sequence). The CDR3 extends over 16 amino acids. V was cut by 3 bases and J by 0 bases, with 14 bases left in between. The CDR3 sequence: CASSFRFQLDQETQYF. The CDR3, as DNA: TGTGCCAGCAGCTTTCGGTTTCAACTAGACCAAGAGACCCAGTACTTC.